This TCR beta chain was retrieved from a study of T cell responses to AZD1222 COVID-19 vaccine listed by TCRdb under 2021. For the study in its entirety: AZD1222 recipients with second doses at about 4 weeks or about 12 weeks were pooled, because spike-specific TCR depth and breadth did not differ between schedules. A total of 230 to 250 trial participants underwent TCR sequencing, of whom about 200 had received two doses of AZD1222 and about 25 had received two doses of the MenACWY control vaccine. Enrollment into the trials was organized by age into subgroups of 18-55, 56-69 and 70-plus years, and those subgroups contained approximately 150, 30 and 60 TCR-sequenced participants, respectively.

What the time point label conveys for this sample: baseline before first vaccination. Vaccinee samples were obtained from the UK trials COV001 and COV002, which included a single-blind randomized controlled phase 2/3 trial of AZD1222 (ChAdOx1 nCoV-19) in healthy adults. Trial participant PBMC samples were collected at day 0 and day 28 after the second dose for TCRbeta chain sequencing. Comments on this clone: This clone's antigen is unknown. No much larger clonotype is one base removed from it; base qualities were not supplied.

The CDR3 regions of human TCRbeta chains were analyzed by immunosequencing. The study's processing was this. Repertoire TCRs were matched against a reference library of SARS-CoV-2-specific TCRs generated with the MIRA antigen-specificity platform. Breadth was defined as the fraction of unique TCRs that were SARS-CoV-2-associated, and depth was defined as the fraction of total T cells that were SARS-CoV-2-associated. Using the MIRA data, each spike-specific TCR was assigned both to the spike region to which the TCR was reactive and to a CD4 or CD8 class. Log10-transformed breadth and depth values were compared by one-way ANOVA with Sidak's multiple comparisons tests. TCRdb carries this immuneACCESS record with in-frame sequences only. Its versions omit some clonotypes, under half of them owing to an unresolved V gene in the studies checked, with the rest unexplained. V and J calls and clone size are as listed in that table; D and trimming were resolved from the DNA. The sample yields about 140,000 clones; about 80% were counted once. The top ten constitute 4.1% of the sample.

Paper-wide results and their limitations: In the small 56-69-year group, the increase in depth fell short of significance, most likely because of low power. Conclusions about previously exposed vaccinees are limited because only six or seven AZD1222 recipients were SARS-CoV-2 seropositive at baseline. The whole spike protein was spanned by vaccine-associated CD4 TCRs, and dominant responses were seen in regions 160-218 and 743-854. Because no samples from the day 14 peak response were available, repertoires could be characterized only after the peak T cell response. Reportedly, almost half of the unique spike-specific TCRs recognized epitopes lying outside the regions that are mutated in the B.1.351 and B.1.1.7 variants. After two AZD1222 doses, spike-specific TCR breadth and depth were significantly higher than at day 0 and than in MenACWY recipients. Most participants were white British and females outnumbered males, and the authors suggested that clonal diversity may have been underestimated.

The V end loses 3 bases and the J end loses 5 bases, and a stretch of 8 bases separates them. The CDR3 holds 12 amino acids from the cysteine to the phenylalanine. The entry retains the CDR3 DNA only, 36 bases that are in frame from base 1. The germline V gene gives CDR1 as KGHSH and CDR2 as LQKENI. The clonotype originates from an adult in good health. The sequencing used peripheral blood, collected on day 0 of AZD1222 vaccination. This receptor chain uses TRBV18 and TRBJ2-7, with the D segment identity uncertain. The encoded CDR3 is CASSPRADEQYF. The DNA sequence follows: TGTGCCAGCTCACCCCGGGCGGACGAGCAGTACTTC.